This TCR beta chain was sequenced for a study of blood T cells in healthy people across ages. Findings and caveats of the study: Estimates of diversity drawn from one million T cells were considered underestimates.

With regard to this clonotype: Its specificity is not known.

Together with a sample-barcoded 5' primer, a J-beta primer mix was included in a second PCR lasting roughly 7 to 11 cycles. TCRdb fed the 5' RACE reads into MiXCR, producing one record per CDR3 protein. The data contain about 1.8 million distinct CDR3 sequences, 49% of them seen just once; the ten biggest clones take up 2.1%. Sequencing used blood. This clonotype originated in a woman in her 40s in good health.

The CDR3 DNA reads as TGCAGCGTTGAAGAAGGGAACTACGAGCAGTACTTC. Protein: CSVEEGNYEQYF. The chain couples TRBV29-1 to TRBJ2-7; D gene unclear. Trimming shortened V by 0 bases and J by 3 bases, and 6 bases separated the two germline ends. This CDR3 spans 12 amino acids. Germline V CDR1 and CDR2: SQVTM, ANQGSEA.